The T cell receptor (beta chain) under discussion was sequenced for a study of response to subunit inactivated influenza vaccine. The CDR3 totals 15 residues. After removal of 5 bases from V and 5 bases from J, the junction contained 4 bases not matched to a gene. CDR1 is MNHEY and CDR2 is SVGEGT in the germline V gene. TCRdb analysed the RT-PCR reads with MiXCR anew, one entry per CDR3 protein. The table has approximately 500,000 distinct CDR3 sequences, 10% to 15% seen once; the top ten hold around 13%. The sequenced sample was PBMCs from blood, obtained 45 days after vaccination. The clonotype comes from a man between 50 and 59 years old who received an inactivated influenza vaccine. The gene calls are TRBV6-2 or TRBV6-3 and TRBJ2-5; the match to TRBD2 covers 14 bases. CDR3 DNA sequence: TGTGCCAGCAGTCGACTAGCGGGGGGGTATGAGACCCAGTACTTC. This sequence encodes CASSRLAGGYETQYF.